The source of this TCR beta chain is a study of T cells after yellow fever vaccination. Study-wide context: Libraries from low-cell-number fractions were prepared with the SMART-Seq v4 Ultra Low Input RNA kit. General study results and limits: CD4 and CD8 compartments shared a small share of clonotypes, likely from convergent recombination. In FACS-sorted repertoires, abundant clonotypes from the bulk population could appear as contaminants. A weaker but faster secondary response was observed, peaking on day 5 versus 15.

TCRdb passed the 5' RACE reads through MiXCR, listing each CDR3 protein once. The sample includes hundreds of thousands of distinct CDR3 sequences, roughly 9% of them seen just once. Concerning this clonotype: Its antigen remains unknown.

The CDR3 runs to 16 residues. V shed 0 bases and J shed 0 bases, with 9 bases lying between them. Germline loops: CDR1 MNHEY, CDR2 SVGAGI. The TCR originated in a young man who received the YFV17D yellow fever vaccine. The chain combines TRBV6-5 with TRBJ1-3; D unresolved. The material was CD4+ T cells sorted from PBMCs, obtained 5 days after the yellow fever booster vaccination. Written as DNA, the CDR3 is TGTGCCAGCAGTTACTCTACTCTGGGCTCTGGAAACACCATATATTTT. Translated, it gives CASSYSTLGSGNTIYF.